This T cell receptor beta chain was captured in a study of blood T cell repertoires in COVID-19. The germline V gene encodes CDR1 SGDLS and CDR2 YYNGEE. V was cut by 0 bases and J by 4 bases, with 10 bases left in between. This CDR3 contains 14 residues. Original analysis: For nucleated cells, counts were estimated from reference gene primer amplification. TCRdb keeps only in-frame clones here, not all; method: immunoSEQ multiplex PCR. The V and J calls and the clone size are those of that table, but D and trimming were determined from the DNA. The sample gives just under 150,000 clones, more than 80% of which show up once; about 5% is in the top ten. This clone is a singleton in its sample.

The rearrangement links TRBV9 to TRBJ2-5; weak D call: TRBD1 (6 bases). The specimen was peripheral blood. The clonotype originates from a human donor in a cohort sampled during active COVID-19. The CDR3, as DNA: TGTGCCAGCAGCGTAGCAGGGGTGGCAGAGACCCAGTACTTC. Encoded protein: CASSVAGVAETQYF.